The sequence of this TCR beta chain was determined in a study of blood T cells in healthy people across ages. Germline V gives CDR1 SGHDT, CDR2 YYEEEE. The CDR3 is 13 amino acids. On this clonotype: Its specificity is unknown. The junction departs from germline at one end; a sequencing error may be responsible.

Whole-study findings and limits: Per-million-T-cell TCR beta diversity fell roughly linearly with age.

Every donor provided approximately 10 milliliters of peripheral blood. A J-beta primer mix and a sample-barcoded 5' primer were used in a second PCR of about 6 to 12 cycles. TCRdb itself ran the 5' RACE reads through MiXCR, one entry per CDR3 protein. The data hold roughly 1,500,000 distinct CDR3 sequences, with about 35% observed a single time. V and J are TRBV5-6 and TRBJ2-3; no reliable D call. The receptor's source is a woman aged 30 to 39 in good health. The sequenced sample consisted of blood. Written as DNA, the CDR3 is TGTGCCGGCAGCTTGGCCAGGTCAGATACGCAGTATTTT. This sequence encodes CAGSLARSDTQYF. Full variable domain (remainder filled in from reference TRBV5-6 and TRBJ2-3): DAGVTQSPTHLIKTRGQQVTLRCSPKSGHDTVSWYQQALGQGPQFIFQYYEEEERQRGNFPDRFSGHQFPNYSSELNVNALLLGDSALYLCAGSLARSDTQYFGPGTRLTVL.